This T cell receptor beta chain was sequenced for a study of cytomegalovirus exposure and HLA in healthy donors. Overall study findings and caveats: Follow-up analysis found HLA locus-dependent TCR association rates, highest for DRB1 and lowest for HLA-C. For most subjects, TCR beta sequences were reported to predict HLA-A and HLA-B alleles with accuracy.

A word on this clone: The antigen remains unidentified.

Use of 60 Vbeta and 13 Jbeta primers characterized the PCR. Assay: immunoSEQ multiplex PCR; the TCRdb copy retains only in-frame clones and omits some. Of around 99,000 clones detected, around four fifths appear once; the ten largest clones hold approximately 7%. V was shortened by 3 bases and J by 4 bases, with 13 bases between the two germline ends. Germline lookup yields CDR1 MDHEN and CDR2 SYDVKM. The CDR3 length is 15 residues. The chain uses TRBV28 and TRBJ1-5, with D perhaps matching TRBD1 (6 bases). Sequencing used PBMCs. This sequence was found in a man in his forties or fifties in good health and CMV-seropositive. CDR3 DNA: TGTGCCAGCAGTTTCTCGGACAGAGTAAATCAGCCCCAGCATTTT. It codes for CASSFSDRVNQPQHF.